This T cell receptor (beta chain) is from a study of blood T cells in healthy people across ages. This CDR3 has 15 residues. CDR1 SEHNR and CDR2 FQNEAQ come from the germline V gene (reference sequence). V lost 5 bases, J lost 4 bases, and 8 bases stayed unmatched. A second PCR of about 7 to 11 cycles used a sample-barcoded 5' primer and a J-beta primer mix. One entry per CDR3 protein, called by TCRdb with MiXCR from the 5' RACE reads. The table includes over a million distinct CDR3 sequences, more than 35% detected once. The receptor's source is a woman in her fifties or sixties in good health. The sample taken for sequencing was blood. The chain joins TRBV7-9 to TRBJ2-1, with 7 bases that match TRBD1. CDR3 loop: CASSPPPGGYNEQFF. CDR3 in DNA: TGTGCCAGCAGCCCCCCCCCAGGGGGTTACAATGAGCAGTTCTTC.